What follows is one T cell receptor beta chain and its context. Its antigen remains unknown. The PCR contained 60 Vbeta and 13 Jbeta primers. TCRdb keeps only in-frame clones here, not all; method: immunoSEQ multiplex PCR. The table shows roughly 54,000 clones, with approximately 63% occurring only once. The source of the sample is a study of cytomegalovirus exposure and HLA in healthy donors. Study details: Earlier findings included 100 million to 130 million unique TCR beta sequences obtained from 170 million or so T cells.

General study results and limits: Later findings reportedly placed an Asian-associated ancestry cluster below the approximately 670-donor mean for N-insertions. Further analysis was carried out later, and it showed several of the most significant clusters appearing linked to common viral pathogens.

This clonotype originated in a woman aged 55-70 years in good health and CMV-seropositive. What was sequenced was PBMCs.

The CDR3 protein is CASSQERVPSGRTQYF. The CDR3 region has the DNA TGCGCCAGCAGCCAAGAGCGGGTGCCCTCCGGCAGGACCCAGTACTTC. This rearrangement joins TRBV4-3 to TRBJ2-5; tentatively, D is TRBD2 (5 bases). This CDR3 comprises 16 residues. The ends were cut back, 0 bases at V and 7 bases at J, with 18 bases in the middle. CDR1 is LGHNA and CDR2 is YSLEER in the germline V gene.